A selection of T cell receptor beta chains follows, all from one sample in a study of cytomegalovirus exposure and HLA in healthy donors. The protocol was immunoSEQ multiplex PCR, while the TCRdb copy is restricted to in-frame clones and leaves out a portion. Its listing shows about 170,000 clones. Sample: PBMCs. The source of these receptors is a young woman in good health and CMV-seropositive. Each CDR3 is given with its conserved first and last residue. Fields, in order: D gene, J gene, V gene, CDR3 DNA, CDR3 protein. A D gene is named only where the DNA matches it firmly.

.	TRBJ2-1	TRBV19	TGTGCCAGTATGGGTCTAACGGGGATATACAATGAGCAGTTCTTC	CASMGLTGIYNEQFF
TRBD1	TRBJ2-7	TRBV10-3	TGTGCCATCAGGGGGGACAGCTACGAGCAGTACTTC	CAIRGDSYEQYF
.	TRBJ1-4	TRBV30	TGTGCCTGGAGTTTAGTGTTAACTAATGAAAAACTGTTTTTT	CAWSLVLTNEKLFF
TRBD1	TRBJ2-5	TRBV19	TGTGCCAGTAGTACCCTTTTCCAGGGGGCGCGGGAGACCCAGTACTTC	CASSTLFQGARETQYF
TRBD1	TRBJ2-7	TRBV18	TGTGCCAGCTCACCCCAACAGGGGAGCGAGCAGTACTTC	CASSPQQGSEQYF
TRBD2	TRBJ2-1	TRBV27	TGTGCCAGCAATATAGCGGGAGGATACAATGAGCAGTTCTTC	CASNIAGGYNEQFF
TRBD1	TRBJ2-3	TRBV28	TGTGCCAGCAGCTTCGACAGGGTGAGGGGTGATACGCAGTATTTT	CASSFDRVRGDTQYF
TRBD2	TRBJ2-7	TRBV5-4	TGTGCCAGCAGCTTGGGAAGCGGGAGCGTCGAGCAGTACTTC	CASSLGSGSVEQYF
TRBD1	TRBJ2-7	TRBV7-8	TGTGCCAGCAGCTTATATGGGGGGACAGGGGTCTACGAGCAGTACTTC	CASSLYGGTGVYEQYF
TRBD1	TRBJ2-1	TRBV15	TGTGCCACCAGCAGATCGACAGGGTTCAATGAGCAGTTCTTC	CATSRSTGFNEQFF
TRBD1	TRBJ1-6	TRBV5-4	TGTGCCAGCAGCTTGCCCTCCGGTGGACAGGGTGGGTCACCCCTCCACTTT	CASSLPSGGQGGSPLHF
.	TRBJ2-7	TRBV7-2	TGTGCCAGCAGCTTAGGCAGGGTGGGCGAGCAGTACTTC	CASSLGRVGEQYF
.	TRBJ2-5	TRBV18	TGTGCCAGCTCACCTACCGGACAGGAGGGGAGGGAGACCCAGTACTTC	CASSPTGQEGRETQYF
TRBD1	TRBJ2-7	TRBV2	TGTGCCAGCAGTGTAACAGGGGGCGCCCCGGGTGAGCAGTACTTC	CASSVTGGAPGEQYF